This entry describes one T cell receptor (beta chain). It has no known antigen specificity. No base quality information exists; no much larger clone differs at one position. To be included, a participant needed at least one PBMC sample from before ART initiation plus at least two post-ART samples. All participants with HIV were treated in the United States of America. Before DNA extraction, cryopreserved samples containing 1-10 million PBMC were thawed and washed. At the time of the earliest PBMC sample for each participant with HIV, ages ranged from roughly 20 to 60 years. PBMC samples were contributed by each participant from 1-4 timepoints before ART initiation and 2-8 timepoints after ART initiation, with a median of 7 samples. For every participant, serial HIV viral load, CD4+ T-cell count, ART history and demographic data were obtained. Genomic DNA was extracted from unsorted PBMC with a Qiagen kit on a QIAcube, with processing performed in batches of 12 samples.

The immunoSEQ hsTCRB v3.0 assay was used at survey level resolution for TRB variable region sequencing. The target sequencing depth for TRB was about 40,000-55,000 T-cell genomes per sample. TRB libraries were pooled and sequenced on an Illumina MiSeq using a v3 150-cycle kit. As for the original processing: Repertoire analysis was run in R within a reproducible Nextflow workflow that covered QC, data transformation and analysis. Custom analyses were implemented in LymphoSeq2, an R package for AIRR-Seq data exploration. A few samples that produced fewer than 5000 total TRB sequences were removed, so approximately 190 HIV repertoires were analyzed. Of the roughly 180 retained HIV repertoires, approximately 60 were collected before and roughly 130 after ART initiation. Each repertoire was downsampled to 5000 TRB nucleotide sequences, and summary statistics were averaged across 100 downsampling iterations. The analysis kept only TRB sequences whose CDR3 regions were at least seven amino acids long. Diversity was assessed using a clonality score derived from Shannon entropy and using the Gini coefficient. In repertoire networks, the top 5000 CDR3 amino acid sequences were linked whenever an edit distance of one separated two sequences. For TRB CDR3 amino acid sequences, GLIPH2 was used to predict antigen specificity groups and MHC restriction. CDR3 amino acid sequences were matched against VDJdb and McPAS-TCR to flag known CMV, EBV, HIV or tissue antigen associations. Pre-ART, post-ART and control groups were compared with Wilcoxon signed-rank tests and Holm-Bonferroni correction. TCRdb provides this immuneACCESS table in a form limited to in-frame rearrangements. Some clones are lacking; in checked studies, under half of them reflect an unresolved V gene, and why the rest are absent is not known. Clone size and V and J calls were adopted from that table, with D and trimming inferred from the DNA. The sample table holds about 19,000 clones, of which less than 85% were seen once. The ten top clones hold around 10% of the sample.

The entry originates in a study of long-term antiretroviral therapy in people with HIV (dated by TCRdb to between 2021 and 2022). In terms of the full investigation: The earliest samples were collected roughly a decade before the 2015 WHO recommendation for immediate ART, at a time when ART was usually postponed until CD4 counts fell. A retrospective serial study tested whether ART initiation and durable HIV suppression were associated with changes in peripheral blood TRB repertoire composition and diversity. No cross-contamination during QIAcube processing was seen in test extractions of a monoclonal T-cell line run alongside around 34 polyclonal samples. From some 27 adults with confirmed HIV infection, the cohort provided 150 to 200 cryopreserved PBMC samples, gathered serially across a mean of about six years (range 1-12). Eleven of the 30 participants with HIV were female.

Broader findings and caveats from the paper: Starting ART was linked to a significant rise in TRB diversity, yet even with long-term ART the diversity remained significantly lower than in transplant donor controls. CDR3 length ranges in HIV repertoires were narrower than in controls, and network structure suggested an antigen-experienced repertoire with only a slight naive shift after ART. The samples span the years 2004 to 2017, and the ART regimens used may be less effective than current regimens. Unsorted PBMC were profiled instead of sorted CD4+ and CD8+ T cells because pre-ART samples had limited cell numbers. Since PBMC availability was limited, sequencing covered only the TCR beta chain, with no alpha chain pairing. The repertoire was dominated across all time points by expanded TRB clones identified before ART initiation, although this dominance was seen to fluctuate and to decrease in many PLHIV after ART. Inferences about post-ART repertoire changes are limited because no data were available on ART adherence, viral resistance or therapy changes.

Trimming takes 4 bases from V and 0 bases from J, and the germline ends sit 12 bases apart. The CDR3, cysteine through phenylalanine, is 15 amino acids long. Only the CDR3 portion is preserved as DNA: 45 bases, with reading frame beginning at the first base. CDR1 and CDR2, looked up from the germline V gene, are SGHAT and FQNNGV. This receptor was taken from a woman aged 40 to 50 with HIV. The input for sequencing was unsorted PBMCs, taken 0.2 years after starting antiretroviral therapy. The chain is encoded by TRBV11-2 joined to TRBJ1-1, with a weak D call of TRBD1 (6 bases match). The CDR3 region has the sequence CASSSYREMNTEAFF. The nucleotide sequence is TGTGCCAGCAGCTCATACAGGGAGATGAACACTGAAGCTTTCTTT.